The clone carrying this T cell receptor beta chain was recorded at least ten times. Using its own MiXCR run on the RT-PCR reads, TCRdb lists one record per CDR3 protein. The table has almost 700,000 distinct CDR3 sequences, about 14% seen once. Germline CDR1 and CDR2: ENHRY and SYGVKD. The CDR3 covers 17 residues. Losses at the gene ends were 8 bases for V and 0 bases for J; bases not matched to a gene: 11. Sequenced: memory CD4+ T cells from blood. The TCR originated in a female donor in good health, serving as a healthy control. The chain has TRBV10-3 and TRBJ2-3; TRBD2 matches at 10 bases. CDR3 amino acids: CAIGETSSGRSTDTQYF. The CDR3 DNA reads TGTGCCATCGGGGAGACATCTAGCGGGAGAAGCACAGATACGCAGTATTTT.